This record looks at one T cell receptor (beta chain) sequence and its context. The antigen is undetermined. These data belong to a study of OX40 agonist ivuxolimab in advanced cancers. Across the study: Patients were infused with ivuxolimab every 2 weeks at 0.01 to 10 mg/kg. Prior anti-PD-1, anti-PD-L1 or anti-CTLA-4 therapy did not bar entry, and around 39% had some.

Study-level findings and limits: Certain nonresponding patients likewise had low normalized T-cell clonal expansion. Relative to CD4+, CD8+ T cells held more expanded clones on average.

The CDR3 is 14 amino acids. The germline CDR1 and CDR2 sequences are MNHNY and SVGAGI (reference sequence). J was trimmed by 0 bases and V by 6 bases; bases with no gene match: 3. TCRdb's copy holds only in-frame clones and misses some; the assay was immunoSEQ multiplex PCR. The table lists about 72,000 clones, 88% of them singletons. The receptor's source is an adult with an advanced solid tumor such as melanoma, head and neck, liver or kidney cancer. The starting material was CD4+ or CD8+ T cells sorted from blood, obtained in a trial of the OX40 agonist ivuxolimab. The chain has TRBV6-6 and TRBJ1-1; TRBD1 matches 8 bases. CDR3 residues: CASSRQGLNTEAFF. The CDR3 DNA reads as TGTGCCAGCAGCCGACAGGGGTTGAACACTGAAGCTTTCTTT.